The 19 T cell receptor beta chains given below trace back to one sample, sequenced in a study of CD8 T cells in ankylosing spondylitis. Each CDR3 protein is one row after TCRdb ran MiXCR on the 5' RACE reads. The top ten hold 2.5% to 3% of the sample, which has under 250,000 distinct CDR3 sequences, about 10% seen once. The specimen was blood, either unsorted or a sorted T cell fraction (not recorded which). The receptors shown here come from a male donor with ankylosing spondylitis or in good health (not recorded which).

In its sample, this clonotype was seen many times. The V and J genes are TRBV7-2 and TRBJ2-5, with D possibly matching TRBD2 (5 bases). The V gene's germline CDR1 is SGHTA and CDR2 FQGNSA. Trimming cost V 2 bases and J 1 base, with 5 bases left between them. CDR3 length equals 13 residues. The CDR3 nucleotides read TGTGCCAGCAGCTTAAGCGGCCAAGAGACCCAGTACTTC. This sequence encodes CASSLSGQETQYF.

With respect to this clonotype: One base away lies a much larger clone, so this may be a sequencing read error. The V gene is TRBV3-1, the J gene TRBJ1-1; unclear D gene. Germline V gene data show CDR1 as LGHDT and CDR2 as YNNKEL (reference sequence). CDR3 length: 13 residues. CDR3 DNA: TGTGCCAGCAGCCATGGACGGAACAATGAAGCTTTCTTT. Protein product: CASSHGRNNEAFF.

This sequence joins TRBV5-1 and TRBJ1-4, with D possibly matching TRBD1 (6 bases). This CDR3 has 16 residues. The germline V and J ends were trimmed by 4 bases and 3 bases, with 16 bases remaining between them. Germline CDR1 and CDR2: SGHRS and YFSETQ. The CDR3 DNA reads TGCGCCAGCAGCCCGGAGGGGGGCGGTTCTAATGAAAAACTGTTTTTT. Translation gives CASSPEGGGSNEKLFF.

This clonotype was seen ten or more times. Mismatch with germline at one junction end may stem from a read error. The CDR3 loop is CATSRERAPDTQYF. The CDR3 nucleotides are TGTGCCACCAGCCGAGAGAGGGCTCCAGATACGCAGTATTTT. V is TRBV15 and J is TRBJ2-3; possibly TRBD2 for D (5 bases). From germline, CDR1 is LNHNV and CDR2 YYDKDF (reference sequence). This CDR3 contains 14 residues. Using reference TRBV15 and TRBJ2-3 for the parts outside the CDR3, the full variable domain is DAMVIQNPRYQVTQFGKPVTLSCSQTLNHNVMYWYQQKSSQAPKLLFHYYDKDFNNEADTPDNFQSRRPNTSFCFLDIRSPGLGDTAMYLCATSRERAPDTQYFGPGTRLTVL.

This rearrangement joins TRBV7-9 to TRBJ1-4; unclear D gene. The germline V and J ends were trimmed by 8 bases and 5 bases, with 15 bases remaining between them. The germline V gene encodes CDR1 SEHNR and CDR2 FQNEAQ (reference sequence). The CDR3 totals 14 residues. CDR3 DNA sequence: TGTGCCAGCGGCAGCAGGTCCTCGAATGAAAAACTGTTTTTT. It is translated as CASGSRSSNEKLFF.

This clonotype was detected ten times or more. The chain joins TRBV6-2 or TRBV6-3 to TRBJ2-7; D ambiguous. V was shortened by 6 bases and J by 4 bases, with 22 bases between the two germline ends. Germline V lookup: CDR1 MNHEY, CDR2 SVGEGT. The CDR3 totals 16 residues. Written as DNA, the CDR3 is TGTGCCAGCAGAGACCCCGGAGACCCAGCCCATTACGAGCAGTACTTC. Protein sequence: CASRDPGDPAHYEQYF.

This clonotype was observed many times. This chain uses TRBV12-3 or TRBV12-4 with TRBJ1-5, with D perhaps matching TRBD1 (5 bases). The CDR3 loop spans 15 amino acids. Deletions cut 5 bases from V and 5 bases from J, with 16 bases between. CDR3 in amino acids: CASSNRHGSHQPQHF. The CDR3 DNA is TGTGCCAGCAGTAACAGGCACGGGAGCCATCAGCCCCAGCATTTT.

This clonotype was seen at least ten times. The chain's CDR3 is CASSEGRAGEQFF. In nucleotides, the CDR3 is TGTGCCAGCAGTGAAGGGCGGGCTGGAGAGCAGTTCTTC. This chain uses TRBV2 with TRBJ2-1; possible D gene TRBD2, 5 bases. CDR1 is SNHLY and CDR2 is FYNNEI in the germline V gene. V was clipped by 1 base and J by 10 bases, with 11 bases between them. CDR3 length: 13 residues.

This clonotype came up many times. J is TRBJ2-2 and V is TRBV29-1; TRBD1 matches at 7 bases. The V gene end was trimmed by 7 bases and the J gene end by 2 bases; junction bases not matched to a gene: 7. The CDR3 length is 14 residues. Germline loops: CDR1 SQVTM, CDR2 ANQGSEA. The CDR3 reads CSGQTGINTGELFF. In nucleotides, the CDR3 is TGCAGCGGGCAGACAGGGATTAACACCGGGGAGCTGTTTTTT.

Ten or more counts support this clonotype. This sequence joins TRBV20-1 and TRBJ2-1; weak D call: TRBD2 (5 bases). V was shortened by 1 base and J by 2 bases, with 9 bases between the two germline ends. There are 14 residues in the CDR3. Looked up from germline, CDR1 is DFQATT and CDR2 is SNEGSKA (reference sequence). The CDR3 nucleotides are TGCAGTGCTAGAGTACGGACTGCCTACAATGAGCAGTTCTTC. This translates into CSARVRTAYNEQFF.

This clonotype was seen ten or more times. The chain recombines TRBV12-3 or TRBV12-4 with TRBJ2-1; 8 bases agree with TRBD1. The junction had 14 bases not matched to a gene; V was cut back by 6 bases and J by 7 bases. This CDR3 is built from 16 residues. CDR3 region: CASSPNSYDRGNEQFF. The CDR3 DNA reads TGTGCCAGCAGCCCTAATTCTTACGACAGGGGAAATGAGCAGTTCTTC.

This rearrangement joins TRBV25-1 to TRBJ2-5, with D uncertain. The germline CDR1 and CDR2 sequences are MGHDK and SYGVNS. V lost 3 bases, J lost 5 bases, and 4 bases lay in between. CDR3 length: 11 residues. CDR3 residues: CASSDMETQYF. The CDR3 DNA reads TGTGCCAGCAGTGATATGGAGACCCAGTACTTC. The full variable domain, completed using reference TRBV25-1 and TRBJ2-5, is EADIYQTPRYLVIGTGKKITLECSQTMGHDKMYWYQQDPGMELHLIHYSYGVNSTEKGDLSSESTVSRIRTEHFPLTLESARPSHTSQYLCASSDMETQYFGPGTRLLVL.

This clonotype has at least ten counts. The chain is built from TRBV20-1 and TRBJ1-1; D call uncertain. This CDR3 has 11 residues. Germline CDR1 DFQATT, CDR2 SNEGSKA (reference sequence). V shed 5 bases and J shed 3 bases, with 7 bases lying between them. The CDR3 DNA is TGCAGTGCTGAGGCCGACACTGAAGCTTTCTTT. Translating gives CSAEADTEAFF.

The chain joins TRBV30 to TRBJ2-2; a possible D gene is TRBD2 (6 bases). The CDR3 loop spans 15 amino acids. Germline assignment: CDR1 GTSNPN and CDR2 SVGIG (reference sequence). The V and J ends lost 1 base and 7 bases respectively, with 16 bases between them. The CDR3 DNA follows: TGTGCCTGGAGTGAAAAGACTAGAGGGCACGGGGAGCTGTTTTTT. Its protein is CAWSEKTRGHGELFF.

V gene TRBV20-1 combines with J gene TRBJ2-5; no firm D call. The V gene's germline CDR1 is DFQATT and CDR2 SNEGSKA (reference sequence). The V end lost 6 bases, the J end lost 10 bases, and 15 bases lay between the germline ends. This CDR3 is 11 amino acids long. Here the CDR3 DNA reads TGCAGTGCAAAATGGGGAAGGGACCAGTACTTC. This sequence encodes CSAKWGRDQYF.

This clonotype has a count of ten or more. DNA of the CDR3: TGCGCCAGCAGCTTGGTATGGGCGGGAGGTTCCTACAATGAGCAGTTCTTC. Translation: CASSLVWAGGSYNEQFF. V and J are TRBV5-1 and TRBJ2-1; 8 bases fit TRBD2. V gave up 0 bases and J gave up 1 base; unmatched junction bases: 6. Germline-derived CDR1 and CDR2 are SGHRS and YFSETQ. This CDR3 is built from 17 residues.

The sample holds many counts of this clonotype. The chain uses TRBV6-5 and TRBJ2-1; D remains ambiguous. CDR3 length: 13 amino acids. Germline CDR1 is MNHEY and CDR2 is SVGAGI. V lost 0 bases, J lost 7 bases, and 7 bases lay in between. The CDR3 sequence: CASSYSGENEQFF. CDR3 nucleotides: TGTGCCAGCAGTTACTCGGGTGAGAATGAGCAGTTCTTC.

In this sample, this clonotype turned up a few times. The chain has TRBV7-6 and TRBJ2-1, with 8 bases matching TRBD2. The J segment lost 9 bases and the V segment lost 5 bases, leaving 15 bases of the junction unmatched. This CDR3 has 16 residues. CDR1 is SGHVS, CDR2 FNYEAQ, per germline. In nucleotides, the CDR3 is TGTGCCAGCAGCCCCCTTATACGGACTAGCTCTACTGAGCAGTTCTTC. It encodes CASSPLIRTSSTEQFF.

This chain connects TRBV3-1 to TRBJ1-3; TRBD1 agrees at 7 bases. Germline V gene lookup returns CDR1 LGHDT and CDR2 YNNKEL (reference sequence). The trim removed 4 bases at V and 5 bases at J, leaving 8 bases unmatched. The CDR3 is 15 residues long. This CDR3 reads CASSPRGPNRNTIYF. Here the CDR3 DNA reads TGTGCCAGCAGCCCGAGGGGGCCCAATAGAAACACCATATATTTT.